The rows below give T cell receptor beta chains drawn from one sample of a study of blood T cell repertoires in COVID-19. TCRdb keeps only in-frame clones here, not all; method: immunoSEQ multiplex PCR. The sample lists 470,000 or so clones; roughly 89% were seen once. The sequenced sample consisted of peripheral blood. The receptors here all came from a woman in her twenties or thirties with acute or convalescent COVID-19. CDR3s leave out the opening cysteine and the closing phenylalanine or tryptophan. Fields, in order: J gene, D gene, V gene, CDR3 protein. The D gene is left open where the match is weak.

j_gene: TRBJ2-1
d_gene: TRBD2
v_gene: TRBV7-2
CDR3aa: ASSHPPAGADNEQF

j_gene: TRBJ2-3
d_gene: TRBD2
v_gene: TRBV7-2
CDR3aa: ASSLWGGVSTDTQY

j_gene: TRBJ2-1
d_gene: -
v_gene: TRBV10-3
CDR3aa: AITERAGMNEQF

j_gene: TRBJ2-7
d_gene: TRBD2
v_gene: TRBV11-2
CDR3aa: ASSFSGGALEQY

j_gene: TRBJ1-5
d_gene: -
v_gene: TRBV21-1
CDR3aa: ASSKITRVQPQH

j_gene: TRBJ1-2
d_gene: -
v_gene: TRBV30
CDR3aa: AWSTNYRDGYT

j_gene: TRBJ1-4
d_gene: -
v_gene: TRBV11-2
CDR3aa: ASSLVGGDRYSEREKLF

j_gene: TRBJ2-5
d_gene: TRBD1
v_gene: TRBV2
CDR3aa: ASSKRDSYQETQY

j_gene: TRBJ2-5
d_gene: -
v_gene: TRBV21-1
CDR3aa: ASSRGETQY

j_gene: TRBJ2-5
d_gene: -
v_gene: TRBV20-1
CDR3aa: SVSGQETQY

j_gene: TRBJ2-3
d_gene: -
v_gene: TRBV7-9
CDR3aa: ASSAEWLDTQY

j_gene: TRBJ2-4
d_gene: -
v_gene: TRBV3-1/TRBV3-2
CDR3aa: ASSQEGTGTRGKNIQY

j_gene: TRBJ2-3
d_gene: -
v_gene: TRBV6-5
CDR3aa: ASSLFSESTDTQY

j_gene: TRBJ2-2
d_gene: TRBD1
v_gene: TRBV30
CDR3aa: AWSVRDRAKTPDTGELF

j_gene: TRBJ1-5
d_gene: TRBD1
v_gene: TRBV6-6
CDR3aa: ASSTGQVKYQPQH

j_gene: TRBJ2-6
d_gene: -
v_gene: TRBV15
CDR3aa: ATSSRGGANVLT

j_gene: TRBJ2-4
d_gene: -
v_gene: TRBV12-3/TRBV12-4
CDR3aa: ATGAGAVDIQY

j_gene: TRBJ1-6
d_gene: TRBD1
v_gene: TRBV3-1/TRBV3-2
CDR3aa: ASSPATGGDSPLH

j_gene: TRBJ2-2
d_gene: TRBD2
v_gene: TRBV30
CDR3aa: AWSQGGGNTGELF

j_gene: TRBJ2-5
d_gene: TRBD2
v_gene: TRBV4-1
CDR3aa: ASSRTGGPPETQY

j_gene: TRBJ1-1
d_gene: -
v_gene: TRBV7-9
CDR3aa: ASSRGQHTEAF

j_gene: TRBJ2-7
d_gene: -
v_gene: TRBV6-5
CDR3aa: ASSYLGAADEQY

j_gene: TRBJ1-1
d_gene: -
v_gene: TRBV14
CDR3aa: ASSQLRVGTEAF

j_gene: TRBJ2-3
d_gene: -
v_gene: TRBV11-2
CDR3aa: ASTIGVSLGTDTQY

j_gene: TRBJ2-1
d_gene: -
v_gene: TRBV7-9
CDR3aa: ASRPKPNRSSYNEQF

j_gene: TRBJ2-1
d_gene: TRBD2
v_gene: TRBV30
CDR3aa: AWRPPWGGGAWNEQF

j_gene: TRBJ2-5
d_gene: TRBD2
v_gene: TRBV5-1
CDR3aa: ASRVLAGLPGGQY

j_gene: TRBJ2-3
d_gene: TRBD2
v_gene: TRBV29-1
CDR3aa: SVTSGGTQY

j_gene: TRBJ1-1
d_gene: -
v_gene: TRBV10-1
CDR3aa: ASSESRGEAF

j_gene: TRBJ2-5
d_gene: TRBD1
v_gene: TRBV5-1
CDR3aa: ASSLGTGYIETQY

j_gene: TRBJ2-2
d_gene: -
v_gene: TRBV5-1
CDR3aa: ASSLKLAPDHPGTGELF

j_gene: TRBJ2-7
d_gene: -
v_gene: TRBV27
CDR3aa: ASSLVAGSIGEQY

j_gene: TRBJ2-6
d_gene: TRBD1
v_gene: TRBV7-9
CDR3aa: ASSPIRGLSSGANVLT